The T cell receptor beta chain described here comes from a study of OX40 agonist ivuxolimab in advanced cancers. Germline lookup yields CDR1 SGDLS and CDR2 YYNGEE. This CDR3 comprises 14 residues. Trimming took off 1 base at V and 5 bases at J, with 12 bases between the two ends. Clones were read by immunoSEQ multiplex PCR, and TCRdb kept only the in-frame ones, dropping some. The profile covers about 50,000 clones, with roughly 85% appearing a single time and roughly 56% taken by the ten largest. The sample consisted of CD4+ or CD8+ T cells sorted from blood, taken in a trial of the OX40 agonist ivuxolimab. The receptor was derived from an adult with an advanced solid tumor such as melanoma, head and neck, liver or kidney cancer. The V and J genes are TRBV9 and TRBJ2-5; no definite D call. CDR3 DNA sequence: TGTGCCAGCAGCGTACTGTTGGGGTCTGAGACCCAGTACTTC. Protein: CASSVLLGSETQYF.